This T cell receptor beta chain was sequenced for a study of blood T cell repertoires in COVID-19. Study at large: Samples of COVID-19 (acute and convalescent) were obtained from the United States, Italy and Spain.

Germline V CDR1 and CDR2: SGHRS, YFSETQ. The CDR3 has 16 amino acids. Trimming removed 0 bases from V and 3 bases from J; junction bases left unmatched: 7. Per the study methods: It was from reference gene primer amplification that nucleated cell counts were estimated. The method was immunoSEQ multiplex PCR; TCRdb's version includes in-frame clones alone and lacks a portion of them. The V and J calls and clone size come from that table; D and trimming were worked out from the DNA. The data contain around 94,000 clones, 84% of them singletons. This chain connects TRBV5-1 to TRBJ1-1, with 8 bases aligning to TRBD1. Sequencing was carried out using peripheral blood. The sequence came from a human donor in a cohort sampled during active COVID-19. The CDR3 region is CASSLGRGRKDTEAFF. As DNA, the CDR3 is TGCGCCAGCAGCTTGGGCAGGGGGCGGAAGGACACTGAAGCTTTCTTT.